This TCR beta chain was sequenced during a study of shared clonotypes between healthy human individuals. The study's findings and limits: Donor scarcity curtailed the genetic and exposure-history diversity represented herein. The authors sampled blood alone, and tissue repertoires likely differ.

Germline V gene sequence: CDR1 KGHSH, CDR2 LQKENI. V was cut by 3 bases and J by 6 bases, with 12 bases left in between. CDR3 length: 13 amino acids. A word on this clone: Its antigen is currently unknown.

The authors sequenced unsorted PBMC DNA on ten immunoSEQ deep assay plates. The assay was immunoSEQ multiplex PCR, and TCRdb's table has in-frame clones only and misses some. This sample has hundreds of thousands of clones; roughly four fifths occur once, and the top ten carry 9.5% to 15%. The source material was PBMCs. This chain connects TRBV18 to TRBJ2-7; either TRBD1 or TRBD2 may supply D (5 bases each). The source of this sequence is a woman between 35 and 50 years old in good health. Some clones in this sample may be carry-over from other donors' samples. This CDR3 reads CASSPGGSGEQYF. CDR3 in DNA: TGTGCCAGCTCACCTGGGGGTTCCGGCGAGCAGTACTTC.